This T cell receptor beta chain was captured in a study of T cell changes during pregnancy in multiple sclerosis. Sequenced by immunoSEQ multiplex PCR; TCRdb stores in-frame clones only, minus some. This table has tens of thousands of clones, around 93% appearing once. The sequence was obtained from a female donor with multiple sclerosis, enrolled in a pregnancy study. The sequenced sample was CD4+ T cells from peripheral blood mononuclear cells, obtained after pregnancy.

CDR3 bases: TGTGCCACAAAGTCGACAGGGGGACTGTACTACAATGAGCAGTTCTTC. Amino acid sequence: CATKSTGGLYYNEQFF. This chain connects TRBV25-1 to TRBJ2-1, with TRBD1 matching 9 bases. This CDR3 is built from 16 residues. The V and J ends lost 10 bases and 3 bases, in that order; junction bases with no gene match: 13. Germline V gives CDR1 MGHDK, CDR2 SYGVNS. The whole variable domain, remainder taken from reference TRBV25-1 and TRBJ2-1, is EADIYQTPRYLVIGTGKKITLECSQTMGHDKMYWYQQDPGMELHLIHYSYGVNSTEKGDLSSESTVSRIRTEHFPLTLESARPSHTSQYLCATKSTGGLYYNEQFFGPGTRLTVL.